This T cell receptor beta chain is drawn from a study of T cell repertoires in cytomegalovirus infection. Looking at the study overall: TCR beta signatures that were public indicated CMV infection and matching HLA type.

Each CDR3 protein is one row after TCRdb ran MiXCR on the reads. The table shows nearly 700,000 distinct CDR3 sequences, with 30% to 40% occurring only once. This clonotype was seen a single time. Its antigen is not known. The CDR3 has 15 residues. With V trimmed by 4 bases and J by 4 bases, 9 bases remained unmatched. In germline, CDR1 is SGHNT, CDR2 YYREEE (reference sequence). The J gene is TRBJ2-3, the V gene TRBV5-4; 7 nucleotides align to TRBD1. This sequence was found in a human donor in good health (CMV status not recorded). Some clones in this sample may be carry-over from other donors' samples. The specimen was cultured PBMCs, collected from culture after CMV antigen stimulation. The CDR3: CASSLTATGADTQYF. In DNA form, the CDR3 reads TGTGCCAGCAGCCTTACGGCTACAGGGGCAGATACGCAGTATTTT.